The following is a TCR beta chain sequence with its context. What it binds is unknown. The sample belongs to a study of glioma-infiltrating T cells. General observations from the study: Very few CDR3 sequences were shared between tissue and blood.

TCR alpha and beta CDR3 regions were amplified from RNA using iRepertoire nested multiplex PCR. TCRdb itself ran the multiplex PCR reads through MiXCR, one entry per CDR3 protein. Found here are fewer than 250,000 distinct CDR3 sequences, about 31% of them singletons; the top ten hold roughly a fifth. The receptor was isolated from a human donor with low-grade glioma or glioblastoma, undergoing nonglioma brain surgery, or in good health (not recorded which). Sequenced material: glioma tissue, nonneoplastic brain tissue, or PBMCs (not recorded which).

Here the CDR3 DNA reads TGTGCCAGCAGCTTAACCCTAGGTGGGAGGAGCACAGATACGCAGTATTTT. Protein: CASSLTLGGRSTDTQYF. This chain uses TRBV7-4 with TRBJ2-3, with a weak D call TRBD2 (6 bases). The germline gives CDR1 SGHVT, CDR2 SQSDAQ. Trimming shortened V by 2 bases and J by 0 bases, and 15 bases separated the two germline ends. The CDR3 runs 17 residues.